This TCR beta chain derives from a study of T cell changes during pregnancy in multiple sclerosis. The V and J ends lost 3 bases and 3 bases, in that order; junction bases with no gene match: 11. The CDR3 covers 17 residues. Germline loops: CDR1 SGDLS, CDR2 YYNGEE. Clones were read by immunoSEQ multiplex PCR, and TCRdb kept only the in-frame ones, dropping some. This sample has about 52,000 clones, with approximately 92% found just once. Material: CD4+ T cells from peripheral blood mononuclear cells, obtained in the third trimester of pregnancy. This receptor was taken from a female donor with multiple sclerosis, enrolled in a pregnancy study. The chain couples TRBV9 to TRBJ2-3, with 9 bases matching TRBD2. The DNA of the CDR3 is TGTGCCAGCAGCGGGCCTATAGTAGCGGGAGCTACAGATACGCAGTATTTT. It codes for CASSGPIVAGATDTQYF.